Each of the 15 T cell receptor beta chains below was sequenced from the same sample in a study of blood T cell repertoires in COVID-19. TCRdb's copy holds only in-frame clones and misses some; the assay was immunoSEQ multiplex PCR. The data show fewer than 350,000 clones, with approximately 88% seen just once and roughly 5.3% held by the top ten. The source material was PBMCs or T cells enriched from blood (not recorded which). Every receptor here comes from a man in his sixties who had recovered from COVID-19.

This clone has a handful of counts. J is TRBJ2-7 and V is TRBV28, with 7 bases that match TRBD2. Trimming cost V 7 bases and J 2 bases; bases outside gene matches: 8. The CDR3 is made up of 14 amino acids. In germline, CDR1 is MDHEN, CDR2 SYDVKM. The CDR3, as DNA: TGTGCCAGCATCGGCGGGAGTCCAACCTACGAGCAGTACTTC. This encodes CASIGGSPTYEQYF.

The rearrangement links TRBV7-2 to TRBJ2-5, with 11 bases identical to TRBD2. Per the germline V gene, CDR1 is SGHTA and CDR2 is FQGNSA. CDR3 length: 14 residues. With 8 bases clipped from V and 2 bases from J, the junction kept 4 bases outside the gene matches. In DNA form, the CDR3 reads TGTGCCAGCCGACTAGCGGGAAAGCAAGAGACCCAGTACTTC. Protein: CASRLAGKQETQYF.

The chain combines TRBV11-2 with TRBJ2-1; a possible D gene is TRBD2 (6 bases). V gave up 4 bases and J gave up 0 bases, with 10 bases separating them. Germline-derived CDR1 and CDR2 are SGHAT and FQNNGV. The CDR3 extends over 15 amino acids. CDR3 protein: CASSSRELSYNEQFF. In DNA form, the CDR3 reads TGTGCCAGCAGCTCCCGGGAGCTCTCCTACAATGAGCAGTTCTTC.

This chain connects TRBV9 to TRBJ1-4; 8 nucleotides align to TRBD1. From germline, CDR1 is SGDLS and CDR2 YYNGEE. Germline trimming cut 7 bases from V and 7 bases from J; bases unmatched to any gene: 9. This CDR3 region has 14 residues. The CDR3 nucleotides are TGTGCCAGCTCCCGGACAGGGATGAGTGAAAAACTGTTTTTT. Its translation is CASSRTGMSEKLFF.

V and J are TRBV7-9 and TRBJ1-1, with unresolved D. Germline assignment: CDR1 SEHNR and CDR2 FQNEAQ (reference sequence). This CDR3 is 18 amino acids long. The germline V and J ends were trimmed by 5 bases and 0 bases, with 22 bases remaining between them. CDR3 bases: TGTGCCAGCAGCCAAGAGGATTACAATTTTCCGGTGAACACTGAAGCTTTCTTT. It is translated as CASSQEDYNFPVNTEAFF.

The count of this clone is one. The chain couples TRBV6-5 to TRBJ1-3; D not resolved. Germline assignment: CDR1 MNHEY and CDR2 SVGAGI. Trimming removed 4 bases at V and 0 bases at J, with 13 bases between. CDR3 length: 16 residues. In nucleotides, the CDR3 is TGTGCCAGCAGTTCCCCGACTGCGGACTCTGGAAACACCATATATTTT. Its protein is CASSSPTADSGNTIYF.

CDR3 coding DNA: TGTGCCAGCAGCTTCGACAGGGGAGGTGGCTACACCTTC. This sequence encodes CASSFDRGGGYTF. V usage is TRBV2 and J usage is TRBJ1-2; TRBD1 matches 8 bases. Germline CDR1 reads SNHLY; CDR2 reads FYNNEI. CDR3 size: 13 residues. With V trimmed by 6 bases and J by 7 bases, 7 bases remained unmatched.

In its sample, this clone was seen a few times. This chain connects TRBV5-1 to TRBJ1-6; 8 nucleotides agree with TRBD1. CDR3 length: 14 amino acids. CDR1 and CDR2 from the germline V gene are SGHRS and YFSETQ. V shed 3 bases and J 10 bases; nucleotides not matched to a gene: 6. The CDR3 DNA sequence: TGCGCCAGCAGCTCACCGAGACAGGGGTCACCCCTCCACTTT. Amino acids: CASSSPRQGSPLHF.

This chain joins TRBV4-1 and TRBJ2-7, with D possibly TRBD2 on 6 matching bases. The CDR3 is 16 amino acids. V was clipped by 3 bases and J by 4 bases, with 19 bases between them. In germline, CDR1 is MGHRA, CDR2 YSYEKL. The CDR3 DNA reads as TGCGCCAGCAGCCAGGTCGGGGGTACGGTCGGTTACGAGCAGTACTTC. It yields the protein CASSQVGGTVGYEQYF.

The gene calls are TRBV9 and TRBJ2-7; 9 bases are shared with TRBD2. Germline V lookup: CDR1 SGDLS, CDR2 YYNGEE. Germline trimming cut 4 bases from V and 2 bases from J; bases unmatched to any gene: 7. This CDR3 contains 15 residues. CDR3 in amino acids: CASSSTSGLTYEQYF. The DNA of the CDR3 is TGTGCCAGCAGCAGTACTAGCGGGCTAACCTACGAGCAGTACTTC.

The chain carries TRBV5-4 and TRBJ1-6, with a possible D match to TRBD1 (6 bases). The CDR3 sequence is 16 residues long. V lost 4 bases and J 0 bases, leaving 11 bases between the germline ends. Germline assignment: CDR1 SGHNT and CDR2 YYREEE (reference sequence). The CDR3 DNA is TGTGCCAGCAGCCCTGGGGGCAGCTCCTATAATTCACCCCTCCACTTT. This sequence encodes CASSPGGSSYNSPLHF.

This clone was counted once. This rearrangement joins TRBV7-6 to TRBJ2-2; the match to TRBD2 covers 10 bases. The CDR3 sequence is 16 residues long. With V trimmed by 4 bases and J by 4 bases, 6 bases remained unmatched. CDR1 and CDR2 from the germline V gene are SGHVS and FNYEAQ. The CDR3 sequence: CASSSTSGKGTGELFF. The CDR3 DNA sequence: TGTGCCAGCAGCTCAACTAGCGGGAAGGGCACCGGGGAGCTGTTTTTT.

The genes are TRBV15 and TRBJ2-2; 12 nucleotides agree with TRBD2. This CDR3 contains 19 residues. Looked up from germline, CDR1 is LNHNV and CDR2 is YYDKDF (reference sequence). V gave up 0 bases and J gave up 3 bases; unmatched junction bases: 8. CDR3 residues: CATSRDVLAGGSDTGELFF. The CDR3, as DNA: TGTGCCACCAGCAGAGATGTACTAGCGGGAGGATCTGACACCGGGGAGCTGTTTTTT.

This clone was observed a handful of times. V is TRBV2 and J is TRBJ1-5; D gene ambiguous. V lost 0 bases and J 3 bases, leaving 9 bases between the germline ends. Per the germline V gene, CDR1 is SNHLY and CDR2 is FYNNEI. This CDR3 is built from 15 residues. CDR3 nucleotides: TGTGCCAGCAGTGAAGCGCTTCGGGTCAATCAGCCCCAGCATTTT. Residues: CASSEALRVNQPQHF.

The chain has TRBV28 and TRBJ2-7; TRBD1 aligns across 9 bases. Germline assignment: CDR1 MDHEN and CDR2 SYDVKM. V dropped 5 bases and J dropped 7; count of bases not matched to a gene: 12. CDR3 size: 15 residues. The CDR3, as DNA: TGTGCCAGCAGTCTAACTGACAGGGGGGGTAGGGAGCAGTACTTC. Encoded protein: CASSLTDRGGREQYF.